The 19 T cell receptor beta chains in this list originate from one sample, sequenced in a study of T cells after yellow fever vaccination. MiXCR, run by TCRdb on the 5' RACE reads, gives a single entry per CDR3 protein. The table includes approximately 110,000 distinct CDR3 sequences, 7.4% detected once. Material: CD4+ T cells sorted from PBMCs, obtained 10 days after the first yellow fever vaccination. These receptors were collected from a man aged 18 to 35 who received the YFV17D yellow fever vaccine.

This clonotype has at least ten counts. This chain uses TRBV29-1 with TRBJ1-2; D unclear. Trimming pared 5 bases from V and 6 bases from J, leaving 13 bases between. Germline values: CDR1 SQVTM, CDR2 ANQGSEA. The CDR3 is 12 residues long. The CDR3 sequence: CSVSGGVDGYTF. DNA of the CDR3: TGCAGCGTTTCCGGCGGGGTTGATGGCTACACCTTC.

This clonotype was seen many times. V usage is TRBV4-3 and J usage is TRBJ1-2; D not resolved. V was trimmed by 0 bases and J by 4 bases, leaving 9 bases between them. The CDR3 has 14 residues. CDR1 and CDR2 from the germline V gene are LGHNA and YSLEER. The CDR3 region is CASSQDLGFYGYTF. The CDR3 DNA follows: TGCGCCAGCAGCCAAGACTTAGGGTTCTATGGCTACACCTTC.

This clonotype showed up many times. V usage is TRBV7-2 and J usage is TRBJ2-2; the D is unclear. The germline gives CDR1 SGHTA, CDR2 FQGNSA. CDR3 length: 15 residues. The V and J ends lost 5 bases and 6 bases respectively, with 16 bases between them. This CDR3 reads CASSHSPVLAGELFF. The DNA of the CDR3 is TGTGCCAGCAGCCACTCTCCAGTACTTGCCGGGGAGCTGTTTTTT.

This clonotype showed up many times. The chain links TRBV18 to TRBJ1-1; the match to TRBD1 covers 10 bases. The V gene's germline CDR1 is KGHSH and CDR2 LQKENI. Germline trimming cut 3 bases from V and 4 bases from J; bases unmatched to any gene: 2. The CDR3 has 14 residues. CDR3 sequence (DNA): TGTGCCAGCTCACCTAGGACAGGGGGCACTGAAGCTTTCTTT. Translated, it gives CASSPRTGGTEAFF.

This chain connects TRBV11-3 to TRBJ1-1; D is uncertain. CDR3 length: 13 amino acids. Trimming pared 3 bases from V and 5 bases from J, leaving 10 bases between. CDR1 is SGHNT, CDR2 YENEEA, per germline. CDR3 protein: CASSFGRGTEAFF. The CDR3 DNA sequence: TGTGCCAGCAGCTTCGGGAGAGGGACTGAAGCTTTCTTT.

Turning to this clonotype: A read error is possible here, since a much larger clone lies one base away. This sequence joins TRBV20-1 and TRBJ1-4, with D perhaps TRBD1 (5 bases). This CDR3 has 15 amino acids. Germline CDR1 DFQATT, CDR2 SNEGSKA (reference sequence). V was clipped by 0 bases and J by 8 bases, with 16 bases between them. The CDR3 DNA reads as TGCAGTGCTAGAGATTGGGGCAGGGTTAAAGAAAAACTGTTTTTT. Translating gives CSARDWGRVKEKLFF.

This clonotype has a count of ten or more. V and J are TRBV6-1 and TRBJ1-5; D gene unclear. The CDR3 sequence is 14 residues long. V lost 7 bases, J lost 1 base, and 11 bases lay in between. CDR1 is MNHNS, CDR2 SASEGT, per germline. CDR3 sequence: CASIPFESNQPQHF. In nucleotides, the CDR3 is TGTGCCAGCATTCCTTTCGAGAGCAATCAGCCCCAGCATTTT.

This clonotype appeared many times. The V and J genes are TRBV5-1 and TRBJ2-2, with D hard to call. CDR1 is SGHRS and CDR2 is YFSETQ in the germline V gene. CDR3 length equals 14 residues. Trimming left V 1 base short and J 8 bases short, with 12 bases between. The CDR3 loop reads CASSLTPPVGELFF. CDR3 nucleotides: TGCGCCAGCAGCTTGACACCCCCGGTTGGGGAGCTGTTTTTT.

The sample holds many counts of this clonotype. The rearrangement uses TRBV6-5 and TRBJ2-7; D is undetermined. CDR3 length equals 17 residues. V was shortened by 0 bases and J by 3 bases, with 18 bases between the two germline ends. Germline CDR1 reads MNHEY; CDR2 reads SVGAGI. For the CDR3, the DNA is TGTGCCAGCAGTTACTCCCCCGGACCGGCTGAACACTACGAGCAGTACTTC. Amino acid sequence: CASSYSPGPAEHYEQYF.

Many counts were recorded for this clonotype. CDR3 residues: CASSTPTNYGYTF. The CDR3 nucleotides are TGTGCCAGCAGTACTCCGACTAACTATGGCTACACCTTC. The V and J genes are TRBV6-5 and TRBJ1-2; no clear D. Trimming took off 5 bases at V and 0 bases at J, with 7 bases between the two ends. CDR3 length equals 13 residues. From germline, CDR1 is MNHEY and CDR2 SVGAGI.

This CDR3 reads CASSLVSAYNEQFF. For the CDR3, the DNA is TGTGCCAGCAGCTTAGTGAGTGCTTACAATGAGCAGTTCTTC. The chain uses TRBV7-9 and TRBJ2-1; D ambiguous. This CDR3 has 14 amino acids. Trimming took off 1 base at V and 4 bases at J, with 8 bases between the two ends. Germline CDR1 is SEHNR and CDR2 is FQNEAQ (reference sequence). Complete variable domain (other parts from reference TRBV7-9 and TRBJ2-1): DTGVSQNPRHKITKRGQNVTFRCDPISEHNRLYWYRQTLGQGPEFLTYFQNEAQLEKSRLLSDRFSAERPKGSFSTLEIQRTEQGDSAMYLCASSLVSAYNEQFFGPGTRLTVL.

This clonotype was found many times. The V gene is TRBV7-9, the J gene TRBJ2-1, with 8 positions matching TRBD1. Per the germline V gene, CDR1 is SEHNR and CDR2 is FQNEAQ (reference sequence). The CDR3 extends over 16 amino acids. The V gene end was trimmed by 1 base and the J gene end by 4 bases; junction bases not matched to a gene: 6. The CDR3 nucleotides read TGTGCCAGCAGCTTAGGGCAGGGGGCGCGGTACAATGAGCAGTTCTTC. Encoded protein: CASSLGQGARYNEQFF.

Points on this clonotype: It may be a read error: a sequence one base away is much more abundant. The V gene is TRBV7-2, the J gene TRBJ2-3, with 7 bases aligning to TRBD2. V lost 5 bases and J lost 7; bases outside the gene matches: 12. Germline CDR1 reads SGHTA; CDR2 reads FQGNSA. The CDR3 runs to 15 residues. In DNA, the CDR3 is TGTGCCAGCAGCGACACTAGCGTGGGTCTTTATACGCAGTATTTT. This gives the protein CASSDTSVGLYTQYF.

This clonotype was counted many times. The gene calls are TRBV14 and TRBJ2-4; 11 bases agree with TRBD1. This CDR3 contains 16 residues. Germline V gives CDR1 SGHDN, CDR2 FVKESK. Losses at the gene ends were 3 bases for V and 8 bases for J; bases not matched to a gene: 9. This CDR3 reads CASSHLPGQGDHIQYF. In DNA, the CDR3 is TGTGCCAGCAGCCACCTACCGGGACAGGGGGATCACATTCAGTACTTC.

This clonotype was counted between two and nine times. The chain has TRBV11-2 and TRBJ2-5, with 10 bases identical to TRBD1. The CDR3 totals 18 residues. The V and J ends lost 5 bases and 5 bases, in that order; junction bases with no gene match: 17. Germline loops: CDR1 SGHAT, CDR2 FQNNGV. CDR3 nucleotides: TGTGCCAGCAGCACCGCCCGGGACAGGGGAGTCTCCGGGGAGACCCAGTACTTC. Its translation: CASSTARDRGVSGETQYF.

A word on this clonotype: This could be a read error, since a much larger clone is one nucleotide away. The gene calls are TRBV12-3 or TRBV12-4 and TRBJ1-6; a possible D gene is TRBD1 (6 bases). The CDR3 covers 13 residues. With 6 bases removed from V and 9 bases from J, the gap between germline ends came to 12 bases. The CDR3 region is CASSWDNTSPLHF. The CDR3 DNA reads TGTGCCAGCAGCTGGGACAATACTTCACCCCTCCACTTT.

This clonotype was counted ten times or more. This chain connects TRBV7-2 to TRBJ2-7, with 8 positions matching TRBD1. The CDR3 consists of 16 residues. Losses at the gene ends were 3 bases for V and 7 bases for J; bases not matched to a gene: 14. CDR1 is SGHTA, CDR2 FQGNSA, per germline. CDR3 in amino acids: CASSFPPGQGPREQYF. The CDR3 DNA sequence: TGTGCCAGCAGCTTCCCACCTGGACAGGGCCCTCGGGAGCAGTACTTC.

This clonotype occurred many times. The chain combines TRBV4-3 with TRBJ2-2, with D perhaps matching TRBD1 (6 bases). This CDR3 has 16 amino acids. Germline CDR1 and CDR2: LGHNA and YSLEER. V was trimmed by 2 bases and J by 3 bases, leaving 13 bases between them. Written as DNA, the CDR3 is TGCGCCAGCAGCCAACTATCTGGGGGCGACACCGGGGAGCTGTTTTTT. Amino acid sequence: CASSQLSGGDTGELFF.

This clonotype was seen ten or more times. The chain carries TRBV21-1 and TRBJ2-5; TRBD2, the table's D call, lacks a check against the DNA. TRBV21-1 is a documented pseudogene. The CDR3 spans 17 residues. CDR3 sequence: CASSNGLAGRPQETQYF. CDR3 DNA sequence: TGTGCCAGCAGCAACGGACTAGCGGGGCGCCCCCAAGAGACCCAGTACTTC.